Listed here are 9 T cell receptor beta chains from one sample, sequenced in a study of identical twins. TCRdb passed the 5' RACE reads through MiXCR, listing each CDR3 protein once. The profile shows 450,000 or so distinct CDR3 sequences, 14% of them singletons. The same sample was also studied in work on yellow fever vaccine responses in identical twins.

What was sequenced was CD4+ T cells sorted from blood. The source is a woman between 18 and 29 years old in good health.

In DNA, the CDR3 is TGTGCCAGCAGTTTATCCGCGGCTCCTCTCGTTACGCAGTATTTT. Protein sequence: CASSLSAAPLVTQYF. The J gene is TRBJ2-3, the V gene TRBV28; D unresolved. The CDR3 is 15 amino acids. The V gene's germline CDR1 is MDHEN and CDR2 SYDVKM. Trimming took 1 base from V and 8 from J, leaving 16 bases between them.

The chain is built from TRBV4-1 and TRBJ1-1; D gene unclear. In germline, CDR1 is MGHRA, CDR2 YSYEKL. CDR3 length equals 13 residues. V lost 1 base, J lost 4 bases, and 7 bases lay in between. The CDR3 spells CASSQGYITEAFF. CDR3 bases: TGCGCCAGCAGCCAAGGGTATATCACTGAAGCTTTCTTT.

The chain links TRBV27 to TRBJ2-7, with D perhaps matching TRBD2 (5 bases). Germline lookup yields CDR1 MNHEY and CDR2 SMNVEV (reference sequence). V lost 2 bases and J lost 0, with 14 bases in between. This CDR3 comprises 16 residues. The chain's CDR3 is CASSLGPGMSSYEQYF. The DNA of the CDR3 is TGTGCCAGCAGTTTAGGTCCGGGGATGAGCTCCTACGAGCAGTACTTC.

The genes are TRBV5-1 and TRBJ2-5, with 7 bases lining up with TRBD2. The CDR3 totals 15 residues. J was trimmed by 4 bases and V by 1 base; bases with no gene match: 7. CDR1 is SGHRS and CDR2 is YFSETQ in the germline V gene. The CDR3 here is CASSLTGTTLETQYF. The CDR3, as DNA: TGCGCCAGCAGCTTGACCGGGACTACCCTAGAGACCCAGTACTTC. The whole variable domain, filled in from reference TRBV5-1 and TRBJ2-5, reads KAGVTQTPRYLIKTRGQQVTLSCSPISGHRSVSWYQQTPGQGLQFLFEYFSETQRNKGNFPGRFSGRQFSNSRSEMNVSTLELGDSALYLCASSLTGTTLETQYFGPGTRLLVL.

V gene TRBV12-3 or TRBV12-4 combines with J gene TRBJ2-7; TRBD2 aligns across 8 bases. Unmatched junction bases numbered 3, after V lost 2 bases and J lost 6 bases. The CDR3 consists of 13 residues. CDR3 sequence: CASSLSGTSEQYF. For the CDR3, the DNA is TGTGCCAGCAGTTTAAGCGGGACTAGCGAGCAGTACTTC.

In this sample, this clonotype turned up many times. CDR3 residues: CASSSGQGNTGELFF. The CDR3 region has the DNA TGTGCCAGCAGCTCGGGACAGGGAAACACCGGGGAGCTGTTTTTT. The genes are TRBV7-2 and TRBJ2-2; TRBD1 matches 9 bases. CDR1 is SGHTA, CDR2 FQGNSA, per germline. V trimming: 4 bases; J trimming: 2 bases; junction bases outside the gene matches: 2. CDR3 length equals 15 residues.

The chain links TRBV27 to TRBJ2-1; 13 bases align to TRBD2. Germline CDR1 reads MNHEY; CDR2 reads SMNVEV (reference sequence). This CDR3 is 18 amino acids long. Unmatched junction bases numbered 14, after V lost 5 bases and J lost 7 bases. The CDR3 DNA reads TGTGCCAGCAGTCCCGCCCCGGGACTAGCGGGAATCGGAAATGAGCAGTTCTTC. Translation gives CASSPAPGLAGIGNEQFF.

The chain is built from TRBV5-1 and TRBJ2-5, with D tentatively TRBD1 (6 bases). The CDR3 contains 16 residues. Between the trimmed V and J ends, which lost 4 bases and 7 bases, there was a span of 23 bases. Germline CDR1 is SGHRS and CDR2 is YFSETQ. The CDR3 DNA reads TGCGCCAGCAGCCAACAGGACAGATTCCAAAGAGGGACCCAGTACTTC. This gives the protein CASSQQDRFQRGTQYF.

J is TRBJ2-7 and V is TRBV20-1; D is ambiguous. Trimming shortened V by 3 bases and J by 0 bases, and 12 bases separated the two germline ends. Per the germline V gene, CDR1 is DFQATT and CDR2 is SNEGSKA (reference sequence). There are 14 residues in the CDR3. The CDR3 nucleotides read TGCAGTGCTAGCGTCCCCCATGGCTCCTACGAGCAGTACTTC. Translated, it gives CSASVPHGSYEQYF.